The entry below gives a single T cell receptor beta chain sequence along with its context. Its specificity is unknown. This entry is derived from a study of beta chain features in type 1 diabetes. Findings and caveats of the study: Type 1 diabetes patients had TCRB CDR3s that were shorter (moderately but significantly so) in all four CD4+ subsets. Across patients, naive, central memory and Treg TCRB repertoires exhibited apparently greater similarity than was observed across healthy donors.

Since all of the isolated RNA was reverse transcribed, expressed TCRB transcripts were what got sequenced. Using immunoSEQ multiplex PCR, the repertoire was profiled, and TCRdb retains in-frame clones only, with some absent. The sample lists more than 200,000 clones, approximately 16% occurring once. V was trimmed by 3 bases and J by 1 base, leaving 14 bases between them. The CDR3 covers 15 residues. The germline V gene encodes CDR1 SGHNT and CDR2 YYREEE (reference sequence). The sequence was collected from a man younger than 40 with type 1 diabetes. This chain links TRBV5-4 with TRBJ2-7; D may be TRBD1 (7 bases). Material for sequencing was naive CD4+ T cells from blood. The chain's CDR3 is CASSSRGDSSYEQYF. CDR3 nucleotides: TGTGCCAGCAGCTCGAGGGGGGACAGTTCCTACGAGCAGTACTTC.